These 24 T cell receptor beta chains came from one sample sequenced in a study of beta chain features in type 1 diabetes. Study findings and constraints: Patients with Type 1 diabetes showed moderately but significantly shorter TCRB CDR3s in all four CD4+ subsets.

The authors reverse transcribed all of the isolated RNA, so sequencing captured expressed TCRB transcripts. Libraries were prepared by immunoSEQ multiplex PCR; TCRdb keeps only in-frame clonotypes and omits some of them. The sample yields a few hundred thousand clones, roughly 16% seen once. The antigens these receptors bind are not known. Sequencing used naive CD4+ T cells from blood. These receptor sequences come from a young man with type 1 diabetes.

The rearrangement uses TRBV30 and TRBJ2-2; a weak D match, TRBD1 (6 bases). Germline V lookup: CDR1 GTSNPN, CDR2 SVGIG (reference sequence). Deletions cut 3 bases from V and 4 bases from J, with 9 bases between. There are 13 residues in the CDR3. CDR3 in amino acids: CAWRGQLTGELFF. In nucleotides, the CDR3 is TGTGCCTGGAGGGGACAACTCACCGGGGAGCTGTTTTTT. Drawing the rest from reference TRBV30 and TRBJ2-2, the complete variable domain is SQTIHQWPATLVQPVGSPLSLECTVEGTSNPNLYWYRQAAGRGLQLLFYSVGIGQISSEVPQNLSASRPQDRQFILSSKKLLLSDSGFYLCAWRGQLTGELFFGEGSRLTVL.

V gene TRBV1 combines with J gene TRBJ1-3. TRBV1 is described as a pseudogene. CDR3 length: 15 amino acids. As DNA, the CDR3 is TGCACCAGCAGCCAAGATCTCTTAGCTGGAAACACCATATATTTT. Protein sequence: CTSSQDLLAGNTIYF.

This clone was counted between two and nine times. The chain has TRBV5-1 and TRBJ2-4; maybe TRBD1 (6 bases). Trimming left V 0 bases short and J 7 bases short, with 11 bases between. The V gene's germline CDR1 is SGHRS and CDR2 YFSETQ. The CDR3 loop spans 14 amino acids. The DNA of the CDR3 is TGCGCCAGCAGCTTGGTAGCAGGGGTCAACATTCAGTACTTC. Its protein product is CASSLVAGVNIQYF.

The chain is built from TRBV7-6 and TRBJ2-1, with 10 nucleotides matching TRBD2. The germline V gene has CDR1 SGHVS and CDR2 FNYEAQ. The CDR3 has 17 amino acids. J was trimmed by 2 bases and V by 2 bases; bases with no gene match: 6. CDR3 DNA: TGTGCCAGCAGCTTATCAGCGGGAGGGCTGCCCTACAATGAGCAGTTCTTC. Amino acid sequence: CASSLSAGGLPYNEQFF.

This clone was counted a few times. This sequence joins TRBV28 and TRBJ2-7; D is perhaps TRBD2 (6 bases). The CDR3 runs 15 residues. V shed 4 bases and J shed 3 bases, with 16 bases lying between them. Germline CDR1 and CDR2: MDHEN and SYDVKM. The CDR3 region is CASSSPRRVSYEQYF. CDR3 nucleotides: TGTGCCAGCAGTTCCCCCCGGAGGGTGAGCTACGAGCAGTACTTC.

The sample holds a few counts of this clone. This rearrangement joins TRBV5-1 to TRBJ2-1; TRBD1 might be the D (6 bases). CDR1 and CDR2 (germline): SGHRS, YFSETQ. The CDR3 is 18 residues long. With 4 bases removed from V and 0 bases from J, the gap between germline ends came to 20 bases. The CDR3 DNA sequence: TGCGCCAGCAGCGCAGGAGACAGGTATCGAAGCTCCTACAATGAGCAGTTCTTC. As protein: CASSAGDRYRSSYNEQFF.

This chain uses TRBV7-9 with TRBJ2-3, with D unresolved. The CDR3 is 14 residues long. Trimming took off 10 bases at V and 0 bases at J, with 14 bases between the two ends. Germline-derived CDR1 and CDR2 are SEHNR and FQNEAQ (reference sequence). DNA of the CDR3: TGTGCCACCCACCTTTACGGTAGCACAGATACGCAGTATTTT. Translated, it gives CATHLYGSTDTQYF.

This chain connects TRBV9 to TRBJ2-3; 9 bases are shared with TRBD2. This CDR3 has 16 amino acids. The V gene end was trimmed by 2 bases and the J gene end by 1 base; junction bases not matched to a gene: 5. Germline V gene sequence: CDR1 SGDLS, CDR2 YYNGEE. The CDR3 bases are TGTGCCAGCAGCGTCGTAGCGGGAGAGGGCACAGATACGCAGTATTTT. As protein: CASSVVAGEGTDTQYF.

This clone has only a few counts. V and J are TRBV30 and TRBJ2-7, with D maybe TRBD2 (5 bases). V was trimmed by 4 bases and J by 9 bases, leaving 19 bases between them. This CDR3 region has 13 residues. In germline, CDR1 is GTSNPN, CDR2 SVGIG (reference sequence). CDR3 protein: CAWNAGLLQVQYF. CDR3 DNA: TGTGCCTGGAACGCGGGCCTCTTGCAAGTGCAGTACTTC. The full variable domain, its missing parts supplied by reference TRBV30 and TRBJ2-7, is SQTIHQWPATLVQPVGSPLSLECTVEGTSNPNLYWYRQAAGRGLQLLFYSVGIGQISSEVPQNLSASRPQDRQFILSSKKLLLSDSGFYLCAWNAGLLQVQYFGPGTRLTVT.

V gene TRBV30 combines with J gene TRBJ1-5; D is undetermined. The V and J ends lost 3 bases and 6 bases respectively, with 15 bases between them. The CDR3 length is 14 residues. Germline CDR1 and CDR2: GTSNPN and SVGIG (reference sequence). The DNA of the CDR3 is TGTGCCTGGAGCCCGGGCAGGCGATTTCAGCCCCAGCATTTT. Its protein product is CAWSPGRRFQPQHF.

The gene calls are TRBV7-2 and TRBJ2-1, with a tentative D call TRBD2 (6 bases). V dropped 6 bases and J dropped 0 bases, with 15 bases sitting between them. The CDR3 is 16 amino acids. The germline V gene encodes CDR1 SGHTA and CDR2 FQGNSA. CDR3 residues: CASSPEGTSSYNEQFF. CDR3 sequence (DNA): TGTGCCAGCAGTCCGGAGGGCACTAGCTCCTACAATGAGCAGTTCTTC. The variable domain in full, with the rest retrieved from reference TRBV7-2 and TRBJ2-1, is GAGVSQSPSNKVTEKGKDVELRCDPISGHTALYWYRQSLGQGLEFLIYFQGNSAPDKSGLPSDRFSAERTGGSVSTLTIQRTQQEDSAVYLCASSPEGTSSYNEQFFGPGTRLTVL.

The chain couples TRBV29-1 to TRBJ1-3; TRBD1 might be the D (5 bases). Germline CDR1 and CDR2: SQVTM and ANQGSEA. The CDR3 totals 12 residues. Trimming left V 6 bases short and J 4 bases short, with 10 bases between. The CDR3 DNA is TGCAGCGTACTATCAGGGGGAAACACCATATATTTT. Its protein is CSVLSGGNTIYF.

The chain couples TRBV25-1 to TRBJ2-7; D uncertain. The V end lost 1 base, the J end lost 3 bases, and 7 bases lay between the germline ends. The CDR3 covers 13 residues. CDR1 MGHDK and CDR2 SYGVNS come from the germline V gene. The CDR3 loop reads CASSELTDYEQYF. The CDR3 region has the DNA TGTGCCAGCAGTGAATTAACCGACTACGAGCAGTACTTC.

This chain links TRBV29-1 with TRBJ2-5, with 7 bases matching TRBD1. The germline V gene encodes CDR1 SQVTM and CDR2 ANQGSEA. This CDR3 has 12 residues. Trimming removed 5 bases from V and 4 bases from J; junction bases left unmatched: 4. The DNA for the CDR3 is TGCAGCGTTTTTACAGGGGCAGAGACCCAGTACTTC. Translated: CSVFTGAETQYF.

This clone showed up just a few times. This chain connects TRBV4-1 to TRBJ1-2, with a possible D match to TRBD1 (6 bases). CDR3 length: 16 amino acids. CDR1 is MGHRA and CDR2 is YSYEKL in the germline V gene. Trimming removed 6 bases from V and 3 bases from J, with 20 bases in between. This chain's CDR3 is CASRPVGRTVHYGYTF. DNA for the CDR3: TGCGCCAGCAGACCCGTAGGACGGACAGTTCACTATGGCTACACCTTC.

CDR3 nucleotides: TGTGCCAGCAGTGAATTGGGACAGACCTACGAGCAGTACTTC. It yields the protein CASSELGQTYEQYF. The chain links TRBV25-1 to TRBJ2-7; 7 bases match TRBD1. The J segment lost 2 bases and the V segment lost 1 base, leaving 2 bases of the junction unmatched. Germline assignment: CDR1 MGHDK and CDR2 SYGVNS. This CDR3 comprises 14 residues.

This clone was detected a few times. This chain links TRBV29-1 with TRBJ1-1, with D unresolved. CDR3 length: 13 residues. Germline CDR1 and CDR2: SQVTM and ANQGSEA. V was pared by 0 bases and J by 1 base, with 6 bases between. CDR3 in amino acids: CSVEEAENTEAFF. CDR3 nucleotides: TGCAGCGTTGAAGAGGCGGAGAACACTGAAGCTTTCTTT.

The V and J genes are TRBV15 and TRBJ1-2; 8 bases line up with TRBD1. Germline V gene lookup returns CDR1 LNHNV and CDR2 YYDKDF (reference sequence). The CDR3 covers 17 residues. Trimming cost V 5 bases and J 4 bases; bases outside gene matches: 15. DNA of the CDR3: TGTGCCACCAGCTTGGGAGAGGACAGGGCGAATATCTATGGCTACACCTTC. Protein: CATSLGEDRANIYGYTF.

In its sample, this clone was seen a few times. A read error may be the cause here, since a much bigger clone is one base away. The rearrangement uses TRBV11-1 and TRBJ2-5, with D unresolved. V was trimmed by 3 bases and J by 1 base, leaving 0 bases between them. Germline assignment: CDR1 SGHAT and CDR2 FQDESV (reference sequence). The CDR3 has 11 amino acids. Written as DNA, the CDR3 is TGTGCCAGCAGCTTCCAAGAGACCCAGTACTTC. As protein: CASSFQETQYF.

This clone was counted a few times. The rearrangement uses TRBV29-1 and TRBJ2-1; 8 bases match TRBD1. The CDR3 spans 13 residues. Trimming took 7 bases from V and 9 from J; bases not matched to a gene: 11. Germline CDR1 and CDR2: SQVTM and ANQGSEA. The DNA for the CDR3 is TGCAGCGCCCTGGGACAGGTCGGCGCTGAGCAGTTCTTC. This translates into CSALGQVGAEQFF.

This chain links TRBV10-3 with TRBJ2-5; D gene uncertain. Trimming removed 2 bases from V and 5 bases from J, with 9 bases in between. Germline V lookup: CDR1 ENHRY, CDR2 SYGVKD. The CDR3 extends over 13 amino acids. The CDR3 DNA reads as TGTGCCATCAGTGAGCGAGGCCTTGAGACCCAGTACTTC. Amino acids: CAISERGLETQYF.

The chain has TRBV9 and TRBJ2-6; D is possibly TRBD1 (5 bases). From germline, CDR1 is SGDLS and CDR2 YYNGEE. This CDR3 spans 17 amino acids. Trimming took off 0 bases at V and 0 bases at J, with 10 bases between the two ends. This CDR3 reads CASSVGQTFSGANVLTF. The DNA of the CDR3 is TGTGCCAGCAGCGTAGGACAGACGTTCTCTGGGGCCAACGTCCTGACTTTC. Full variable domain (remainder filled in from reference TRBV9 and TRBJ2-6): DSGVTQTPKHLITATGQRVTLRCSPRSGDLSVYWYQQSLDQGLQFLIQYYNGEERAKGNILERFSAQQFPDLHSELNLSSLELGDSALYFCASSVGQTFSGANVLTFGAGSRLTVL.

This chain joins TRBV9 and TRBJ2-3; 10 bases match TRBD2. CDR1 is SGDLS and CDR2 is YYNGEE in the germline V gene. V dropped 2 bases and J dropped 5; count of bases not matched to a gene: 8. The CDR3 covers 16 residues. The DNA for the CDR3 is TGTGCCAGCAGCGTCCAAGCGGGAGGGCTGGGAGATACGCAGTATTTT. Its protein product is CASSVQAGGLGDTQYF. Variable domain in full (rest from reference TRBV9 and TRBJ2-3): DSGVTQTPKHLITATGQRVTLRCSPRSGDLSVYWYQQSLDQGLQFLIQYYNGEERAKGNILERFSAQQFPDLHSELNLSSLELGDSALYFCASSVQAGGLGDTQYFGPGTRLTVL.

This clone appeared a few times. The CDR3 here is CASSEDRGWNEQYF. The CDR3 DNA sequence: TGTGCCAGCAGTGAAGACAGGGGATGGAACGAGCAGTACTTC. This rearrangement joins TRBV25-1 to TRBJ2-5, with 8 bases matching TRBD1. The better agreement between TRBJ2-7 and the DNA end casts doubt on the J call. This CDR3 contains 14 residues. Germline V lookup: CDR1 MGHDK, CDR2 SYGVNS.